These 10 T cell receptor beta chains were all obtained from the same sample, sequenced in a study of T cell changes during pregnancy in multiple sclerosis. Repertoires were generated with immunoSEQ multiplex PCR, while TCRdb's copy carries only in-frame clones and drops some. This table has 50,000 to 75,000 clones, roughly 92% appearing once. The sample here was CD8+ T cells from peripheral blood mononuclear cells, taken in the third trimester of pregnancy. These receptor sequences come from a female donor with multiple sclerosis, enrolled in a pregnancy study.

This clone was seen a single time. This chain uses TRBV9 with TRBJ2-5, with TRBD1 identical over 7 bases. Looked up from germline, CDR1 is SGDLS and CDR2 is YYNGEE. The CDR3 covers 14 residues. V was pared by 4 bases and J by 2 bases, with 5 bases of the junction left unmatched. The CDR3 DNA is TGTGCCAGCAGCCCCGGGGACAGACAAGAGACCCAGTACTTC. It codes for CASSPGDRQETQYF.

This clone has a single count. The chain is built from TRBV7-9 and TRBJ1-1, with a weak D call TRBD1 (6 bases). V dropped 4 bases and J dropped 0 bases, with 9 bases sitting between them. In germline, CDR1 is SEHNR, CDR2 FQNEAQ (reference sequence). The CDR3 length is 14 residues. CDR3 DNA: TGTGCCAGCAGCTACGGACAGCTGAACACTGAAGCTTTCTTT. Its translation is CASSYGQLNTEAFF.

The V call is TRBV19, the J call TRBJ1-1; weak D call: TRBD1 (5 bases). Between the trimmed V and J ends, which lost 3 bases and 9 bases, there was a span of 11 bases. Germline V CDR1 and CDR2: LNHDA, SQIVND (reference sequence). The CDR3 covers 12 residues. CDR3 loop: CASSIMGLQAFF. CDR3 DNA: TGTGCCAGTAGTATCATGGGGCTACAAGCTTTCTTT.

The V and J genes are TRBV6-6 and TRBJ2-5; D is ambiguous. V was pared by 2 bases and J by 2 bases, with 6 bases between. Per germline, CDR1 MNHNY and CDR2 SVGAGI (reference sequence). This CDR3 comprises 13 residues. The CDR3 nucleotides read TGTGCCAGCAGTTACGAGTCTCAAGAGACCCAGTACTTC. The encoded protein is CASSYESQETQYF.

The J gene is TRBJ2-7, the V gene TRBV28; TRBD1 matches 8 bases. The CDR3 has 16 residues. V was pared by 6 bases and J by 1 base, with 11 bases of the junction left unmatched. The germline V gene encodes CDR1 MDHEN and CDR2 SYDVKM. CDR3 protein: CASRPTTGTGSYEQYF. The CDR3 nucleotides are TGTGCCAGCAGACCCACAACCGGGACAGGTTCCTACGAGCAGTACTTC.

This clone was picked up a small number of times. V is TRBV4-3 and J is TRBJ1-3; D is possibly TRBD1 (6 bases). The CDR3 extends over 17 amino acids. Trimming took off 1 base at V and 0 bases at J, with 13 bases between the two ends. Germline CDR1 reads LGHNA; CDR2 reads YSLEER. CDR3 protein: CASSQGADRSSGNTIYF. DNA for the CDR3: TGCGCCAGCAGCCAAGGTGCGGACAGAAGCTCTGGAAACACCATATATTTT.

This chain joins TRBV27 and TRBJ2-7, with TRBD2 as a possible D gene (5 bases). The CDR3 is 15 amino acids. In germline, CDR1 is MNHEY, CDR2 SMNVEV (reference sequence). Trimming pared 4 bases from V and 2 bases from J, leaving 15 bases between. CDR3: CASSSGLAPTYEQYF. In nucleotides, the CDR3 is TGTGCCAGCAGTTCCGGTCTAGCCCCGACCTACGAGCAGTACTTC.

The V gene is TRBV6-5, the J gene TRBJ1-3, with D perhaps matching TRBD1 (5 bases). The CDR3 length is 15 residues. Germline V gene lookup returns CDR1 MNHEY and CDR2 SVGAGI. The germline V and J ends were trimmed by 4 bases and 8 bases, with 18 bases remaining between them. The CDR3 DNA reads as TGTGCCAGCAGTTCCTCCGGCGGGGGTCTGGACACCATATATTTT. It codes for CASSSSGGGLDTIYF.

The chain carries TRBV2 and TRBJ2-1, with D uncertain. Germline CDR1 reads SNHLY; CDR2 reads FYNNEI. The CDR3 loop spans 12 amino acids. V lost 3 bases, J lost 5 bases, and 5 bases lay in between. The CDR3 bases are TGTGCCAGCAGTGAGTATAACAATGAGCAGTTCTTC. Translation: CASSEYNNEQFF.

This chain uses TRBV27 with TRBJ2-7; 11 nucleotides align to TRBD1. Per the germline V gene, CDR1 is MNHEY and CDR2 is SMNVEV (reference sequence). CDR3 length: 17 residues. With 4 bases clipped from V and 3 bases from J, the junction kept 11 bases outside the gene matches. CDR3 bases: TGTGCCAGCAGTTGGGGGACAGGGGGAGGATCACACTACGAGCAGTACTTC. Residues: CASSWGTGGGSHYEQYF.